This T cell receptor (beta chain) originates from a study of cytomegalovirus exposure and HLA in healthy donors. A remark on this clone: Its antigen is still unknown.

In the PCR, 60 Vbeta and 13 Jbeta primers were used. Assay used: immunoSEQ multiplex PCR; TCRdb lists only in-frame clones, some missing. This sample has 140,000 to 150,000 clones, with about two thirds found just once. Study-wide results and caveats: The later analysis indicated that the majority of CMV-associated TCR beta chains appeared HLA-restricted. For TCR beta chains, V- and J-gene trimming was later linked to a missense DCLRE1C variant. Association with HLA alleles at 0.05 false discovery rate was found for 15,000 to 20,000 TCR beta sequences in a later analysis.

This receptor was obtained from a man aged 35 to 55 in good health and CMV-seronegative. The sample comprised PBMCs.

CDR3 DNA sequence: TGTGCCAGCACCTACACCGGGGAGCTGTTTTTT. Its protein is CASTYTGELFF. The rearrangement uses TRBV2 and TRBJ2-2; the D is unclear. V dropped 7 bases and J dropped 3 bases, with 3 bases sitting between them. The CDR3 totals 11 residues. Germline V lookup: CDR1 SNHLY, CDR2 FYNNEI.